This record looks at one TCR beta chain sequence and its context. The antigen it recognizes is unknown. Base qualities were left out, and no much larger clone turns up one base away. The sample comes from a study of cytomegalovirus exposure and HLA in healthy donors (dated by TCRdb to the late 2010s). Background for the entire study: An earlier analysis of roughly 570 of the donors reported 276 Gb of sequence data and 100 million to 120 million unique TCR beta sequences obtained from 150 million to 200 million T cells. Roughly 300 gigabases of sequencing data and around 80 million unique TCR sequences made up an early release that covered roughly 670 HLA-typed donors. The genetic ancestry cluster associated with self-reported Caucasian donors included around four fifths of the approximately 400 genotyped donors. The study aimed to test whether signatures of past pathogen exposure could be identified by cataloging public T cell receptors. The study used immunosequencing to profile the T cell repertoires of more than 650 subjects and linked those repertoires to cytomegalovirus serostatus. Besides the first cohort of approximately 710 subjects, a separate validation cohort made up of roughly 120 different subjects was used. The study combined high-throughput TCR immunosequencing, statistical association of individual TCRs with disease status, and machine learning to predict cytomegalovirus infection status. A later analysis re-examined previously published TCR beta repertoires from several hundred donors and added high-resolution HLA genotyping to investigate patterns of TCR occurrence. Rather than using new phenotypic data, the later analysis identified candidate immune exposures from TCR beta sequences and from how often those sequences occurred across donors. In an earlier analysis of 500 to 650 of the donors, high-throughput TCR beta sequencing was used to judge whether each TCR beta V gene segment behaved as functional or pseudogenic. Donor age, sex, ethnicity and CMV serostatus were compiled alongside the repertoire data. A later genetic analysis used genome-wide SNP genotypes for about 55% of the 666 donors, treating that subset as a discovery cohort. All discovery cohort repertoires had been generated using a single sequencing platform. HLA typing covered class I and class II loci at four-digit resolution. The number of typed donors differed by locus: roughly 620-630 for A, B, C, DRB1 and DQB1; 522 for DQA1; 606 for DPA1; and around 470 for DPB1. Four or five DR-DQ haplotypes were handled as single units for association and clustering because linkage in the cohort was strong. Among a few hundred genotyped donors of the cohort, an average of around 240,000 unique TCR beta nucleotide sequences were sequenced per donor, around 18% of them non-productive.

The cohort was made up of under 800 healthy bone marrow donors. All cohort members were sampled while nominally healthy, although unrecorded immune exposures were likely present. The donor tested CMV seropositive, placing the donor among the 310 or so seropositive members of the cohort. Each donor provided a peripheral blood sample, and peripheral blood mononuclear cells were used for TCR beta sequencing. The Qiagen DNeasy Blood Extraction Kit was used to extract genomic DNA from the blood cell samples. Receptor amplification or capture employed the immunoSEQ multiplex PCR assay. The multiplex PCR relied on a mix of 60 forward primers for TCR Vbeta segments and 13 reverse primers for TCR Jbeta segments. The CDR3 region of rearranged TCR beta genes was amplified from genomic DNA by a multiplex PCR assay. Amplified TCR beta libraries were sequenced as 87-base-pair reads on the Illumina HiSeq System. The study's processing was this. In a later analysis, tens of millions of unique TCR beta chains were counted across the roughly 670 repertoires, and roughly 11 million of these chains were shared by at least two donors. A nearest-neighbor algorithm error-corrected the raw reads and collapsed the reads into unique sequences, merging closely related sequences to remove PCR and sequencing errors. V, D and J gene segments were assigned by aligning CDR3 sequences to IMGT reference sequences. Each retained sequence needed at least a six-nucleotide match to both a V gene segment and a J gene segment. Rearrangements were classified as productive when the CDR3 lacked stop codons and remained in frame with V and J, and all other rearrangements were classified as non-productive. Following IMGT convention, CDR3 was defined as the stretch from the second conserved V-encoded cysteine up to the conserved J-encoded phenylalanine. Sequences without an unambiguous match to a single V gene segment were excluded from the earlier analysis of 450 to 650 of the donors. In an earlier analysis of approximately 550 of the donors, V segments were called functional above 56.7% productive rearrangements and were called segregating when the between-donor standard deviation exceeded 5%. A statistical classification framework was developed to diagnose cytomegalovirus status using the catalog of TCR beta chain sequences. A later analysis assigned V and J genes by comparing TCR nucleotide sequences with IMGT/GENE-DB human TR gene sequences. In a later analysis, CDR3 sequences and most-parsimonious VDJ recombination scenarios were assigned using the TCRdist pipeline. In a later analysis, every TCR beta chain was defined by the combination of its CDR3 amino acid sequence and its V-gene family, and reads without a unique V-gene family were dropped. To address suspected cross-contamination and a sequencing artifact, a later analysis removed several hundred highly shared, low-generation-probability nucleotide sequences. In a later analysis, a clonal expansion index was calculated for each public chain from normalized within-repertoire ranks of inferred template counts. In a later analysis, generation probabilities were computed using a VDJ recombination model fitted to out-of-frame rearrangements, and the results were checked against IGoR. In a later analysis, TCR-TCR, TCR-HLA and TCR-CMV co-occurrence was scored with hypergeometric tests, and a repertoire-size bias correction was applied to TCR pairs. To estimate false discovery rates, a later analysis permuted the HLA or CMV assignments 20 times. In a later analysis, co-occurring TCRs were grouped using DBSCAN, and TCRdist sequence similarity was added for clustering within HLA-allele-positive subsets. Repertoires with fewer than 30,000 or more than 120,000 public chains were left out of co-occurrence clustering, as were four to six repertoires with anomalous nucleotide sharing. Held by TCRdb, this immuneACCESS table contains in-frame sequences only and omits some clones. Under half of the omission traces to an unresolved V gene where checked; the cause of the rest is unknown. That table supplies the V and J calls and clone size; D and trimming were determined from the DNA. The sample data list around 200,000 clones, and approximately 80% of these were observed just once. Roughly a tenth of the sample is held by the ten biggest clonotypes.

Trimming removed 1 base from V and 2 bases from J, leaving 12 bases between the germline ends. The CDR3 numbers 15 residues from cysteine through phenylalanine. Only the CDR3 DNA is retained, 45 bases long and in frame from the first base. Via the germline V gene, CDR1 is SGHRS and CDR2 YFSETQ. Study-wide conclusions, independent of this receptor: A further reported finding was that TCR beta sequences accurately predicted the HLA-A and HLA-B alleles for most subjects in the first cohort. In both the original and validation cohorts, the classifier was reported to diagnose cytomegalovirus status with high specificity and sensitivity. Because HLA typing was unavailable for some donors at each locus, only the typed subset was used in association tests. Most TCR sequences were observed very rarely across donors, whereas some public TCRs were present in many individuals. The authors suggested that the approach could potentially be generalized to other disease states and immunological phenotypes. Correlated functional status among segregating V segments might be attributable to linkage disequilibrium, but an unknown experimental factor could not be ruled out. The only immune exposure information available for the cohort was CMV serostatus. In a later genetic analysis, fewer N-insertions in productive TCRs were reported among donors in an Asian-associated ancestry cluster than the 666-donor mean. Most CMV-associated TCR beta chains appeared to be HLA-restricted in a later analysis, and the HLA associations seemed to be driven largely by CMV exposure. A total of about 180 TCR beta chains were listed by the study as associated with cytomegalovirus. A later analysis found that TCR association rates varied across HLA loci, with DRB1 alleles showing the most associated TCRs and HLA-C alleles the fewest. A later analysis associated 17,000 or so TCR beta sequences with specific HLA alleles at a false discovery rate of 0.05. About 17 rarely observed V segments, including chromosome 9 orphons, were excluded from the earlier analysis of 550 to 700 of the donors because counts were too low. The sequencing pipeline was judged likely to have produced a cluster of highly shared sequence variants as a technical artifact. A later genetic analysis associated a missense DCLRE1C variant with V-gene and J-gene trimming of TCR beta chains, and an independent cohort replicated the association. Only TCR beta chains were sequenced in this cohort, and the absence of alpha or paired-chain data limited detectable features. A few of the identified cytomegalovirus-associated TCR beta chains were confirmed in vitro to be specific for cytomegalovirus antigens. Some IMGT-functional V segments, including TRBV6-2 and TRBV6-3, could not be distinguished by the 87-base-pair reads and were therefore excluded. The presence/absence analyses assumed that sequencing depth was roughly uniform across donors, and that assumption may not be true. In an earlier analysis of approximately 600 of the donors, most TCR beta V segments were observed in productive rearrangements about 87% or about 30% of the time, broadly matching IMGT annotations. A later analysis found that HLA-associated TCR beta chains were more clonally expanded and had lower generation probabilities than equally common non-associated chains. When HLA alleles, especially DR and DQ, strongly co-occurred, TCR associations were difficult to assign to individual alleles. Several of the top co-occurrence clusters appeared to be linked to parvovirus B19, influenza, CMV and Epstein-Barr virus, according to a later analysis.

The source is a woman aged 50 to 65 in good health and CMV-seropositive. The chain joins TRBV5-1 to TRBJ1-2; no D gene is confidently identified. Material for sequencing was PBMCs. The nucleotide sequence is given as TGCGCCAGCAGCTTGAAGGTCCAGGCAAACTATGGCTACACCTTC. This translates into CASSLKVQANYGYTF.